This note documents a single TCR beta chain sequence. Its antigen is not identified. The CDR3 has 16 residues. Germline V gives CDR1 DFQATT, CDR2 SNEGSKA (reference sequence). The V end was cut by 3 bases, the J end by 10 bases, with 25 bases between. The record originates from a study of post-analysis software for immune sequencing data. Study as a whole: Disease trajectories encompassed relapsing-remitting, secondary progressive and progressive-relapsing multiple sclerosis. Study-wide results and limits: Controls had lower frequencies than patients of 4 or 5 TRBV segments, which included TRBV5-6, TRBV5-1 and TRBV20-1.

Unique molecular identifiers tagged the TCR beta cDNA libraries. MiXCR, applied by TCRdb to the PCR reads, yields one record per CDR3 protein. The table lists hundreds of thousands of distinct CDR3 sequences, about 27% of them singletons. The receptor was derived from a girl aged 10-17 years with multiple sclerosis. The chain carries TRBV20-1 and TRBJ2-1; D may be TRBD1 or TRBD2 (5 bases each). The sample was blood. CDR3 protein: CSARGDLVAQFGEQFF. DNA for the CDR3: TGCAGTGCTAGGGGGGATCTAGTAGCCCAATTTGGGGAGCAGTTCTTC.